These T cell receptor beta chains were read from a single sample in a study of T cells in Graves' hyperthyroidism and ophthalmopathy. Each CDR3 protein gets one entry after TCRdb re-called the multiplex PCR reads with MiXCR. The sample shows about 380,000 distinct CDR3 sequences, under 20% of them seen only once. Sequenced input: blood. The receptors were gathered from a young man with Graves' ophthalmopathy. CDR3s include the opening cysteine and the closing phenylalanine or tryptophan.

j_call v_call cdr3_aa
TRBJ2-2 TRBV11-3 CASSFRVRNTGELFF
TRBJ2-1 TRBV6-5 CASSYSGNGAFMGEQFF
TRBJ2-3 TRBV7-2 CASSFLPGLEPDTQYF
TRBJ2-5 TRBV6-6 CASSYSPTRGPQKETQYF
TRBJ1-5 TRBV24-1 CATSDFLLRGNQPQHF
TRBJ2-1 TRBV7-6 CASSPEAGRSYNEQFF
TRBJ1-1 TRBV5-1 CASSLGGHSAEAFF
TRBJ2-1 TRBV11-3 CASSQYRGSDEQFF
TRBJ2-3 TRBV5-1 CASSRDRDTQYF
TRBJ2-7 TRBV12-3/TRBV12-4 CASSDGAGTYEQYF
TRBJ1-6 TRBV9 CASSDHGTGGAGSPLHF
TRBJ1-3 TRBV12-3/TRBV12-4 CASSHATASGNTIYF
TRBJ1-5 TRBV2 CASSVREYQPQHF
TRBJ1-4 TRBV2 CASRRVNEKLFF